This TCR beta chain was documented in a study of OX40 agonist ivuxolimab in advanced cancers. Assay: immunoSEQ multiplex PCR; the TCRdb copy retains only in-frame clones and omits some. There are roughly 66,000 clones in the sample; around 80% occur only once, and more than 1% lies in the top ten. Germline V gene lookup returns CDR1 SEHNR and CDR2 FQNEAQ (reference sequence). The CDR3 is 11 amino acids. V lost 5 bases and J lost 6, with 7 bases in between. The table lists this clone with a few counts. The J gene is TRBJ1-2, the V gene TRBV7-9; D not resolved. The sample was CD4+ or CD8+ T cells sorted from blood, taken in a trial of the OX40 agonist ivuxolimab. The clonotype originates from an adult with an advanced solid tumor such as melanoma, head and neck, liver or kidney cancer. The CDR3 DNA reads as TGTGCCAGCAGCAACACGGATGGCTACACCTTC. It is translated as CASSNTDGYTF.